This T cell receptor (beta chain) was recorded in a study of blood T cells in healthy people across ages. Study conclusions and caveats: It was not possible, with unsorted PBMCs, to conclusively compare naive and antigen-experienced cells.

Germline lookup yields CDR1 SGHTA and CDR2 FQGNSA. V dropped 5 bases and J dropped 0 bases, with 11 bases sitting between them. The CDR3 spans 15 residues. There are a few counts of this clonotype. What it recognizes is unknown. The second PCR ran about 6 to 11 cycles with a sample-barcoded 5' primer and J-beta primers. One entry per CDR3 protein, called by TCRdb with MiXCR from the 5' RACE reads. The sample comprises 600,000 or so distinct CDR3 sequences, approximately 21% of which are singletons, and more than 3% rests with the top ten. Sequences were obtained from blood. The sequence was obtained from an older man in good health. This chain links TRBV7-2 with TRBJ2-1; no firm D call. The CDR3 region has the DNA TGTGCCAGCAGCCTGGAATCCCGCTCCTACAATGAGCAGTTCTTC. Translating it yields CASSLESRSYNEQFF.